The 8 T cell receptor beta chains presented below share a single source sample, sequenced in a study of OX40 agonist ivuxolimab in advanced cancers. The table came from immunoSEQ multiplex PCR; TCRdb's copy has only in-frame clones and leaves some out. The sample lists about 62,000 clones; around four fifths were seen once. The specimen comprised CD4+ or CD8+ T cells sorted from blood, sampled in a trial of the OX40 agonist ivuxolimab. These receptor sequences come from an adult with an advanced solid tumor such as melanoma, head and neck, liver or kidney cancer.

The chain links TRBV30 to TRBJ1-1; TRBD1 matches 8 bases. J gave up 6 bases and V 5 bases, and 11 bases lay outside the gene matches. Germline-derived CDR1 and CDR2 are GTSNPN and SVGIG (reference sequence). The CDR3 loop spans 14 amino acids. DNA for the CDR3: TGTGCCTGGGGTGGGGGACAGGTTGGGGCTGAAGCTTTCTTT. Translation gives CAWGGGQVGAEAFF.

The rearrangement joins TRBV4-1 to TRBJ1-2; a weak D match, TRBD1 (6 bases). Germline loops: CDR1 MGHRA, CDR2 YSYEKL. Deletions cut 4 bases from V and 4 bases from J, with 13 bases between. CDR3 length: 14 amino acids. CDR3 nucleotide sequence: TGCGCCAGCAGCCGGGCAGGGGTAGCCTATGGCTACACCTTC. Its protein product is CASSRAGVAYGYTF.

This chain links TRBV6-1 with TRBJ2-7; D is undetermined. Germline assignment: CDR1 MNHNS and CDR2 SASEGT. V shed 1 base and J shed 3 bases, with 10 bases lying between them. This CDR3 has 14 amino acids. The CDR3 spells CASSEVVFLYEQYF. The CDR3 DNA follows: TGTGCCAGCAGTGAAGTCGTCTTCCTCTACGAGCAGTACTTC.

The chain has TRBV7-9 and TRBJ2-7; TRBD1 agrees at 9 bases. Germline CDR1 is SEHNR and CDR2 is FQNEAQ (reference sequence). There are 14 residues in the CDR3. Losses at the gene ends were 4 bases for V and 2 bases for J; bases not matched to a gene: 3. The CDR3: CASSSTGGTYEQYF. CDR3 DNA sequence: TGTGCCAGCAGCTCTACAGGGGGCACCTACGAGCAGTACTTC.

The chain employs TRBV7-2 and TRBJ2-5; D possibly corresponds to TRBD1 (6 bases). The assigned J gene may be wrong: the sequence end matches TRBJ2-7 better. This CDR3 is 12 amino acids long. Germline loops: CDR1 SGHTA, CDR2 FQGNSA. CDR3 in amino acids: CASSSTGYEQYF. The CDR3 DNA sequence: TGTGCCAGCAGCTCGACAGGTTACGAGCAGTACTTC.

This clone was seen only a few times. The V call is TRBV5-6, the J call TRBJ2-2; 7 bases line up with TRBD1. CDR1 SGHDT and CDR2 YYEEEE come from the germline V gene. The CDR3 loop spans 15 amino acids. J lost 1 base, V lost 4 bases, and 4 bases had no gene match. This CDR3 reads CASSLGGGNTGELFF. CDR3 DNA: TGTGCCAGCAGCCTAGGGGGCGGGAACACCGGGGAGCTGTTTTTT.

The rearrangement uses TRBV5-4 and TRBJ2-7; possibly TRBD1 or TRBD2 for D (6 bases each). V was clipped by 4 bases and J by 4 bases, with 15 bases between them. The CDR3 sequence is 14 residues long. Germline V lookup: CDR1 SGHNT, CDR2 YYREEE (reference sequence). CDR3 amino acids: CASSQGGTSYEQYF. CDR3 DNA sequence: TGTGCCAGCAGCCAAGGGGGGACATCTTACGAGCAGTACTTC. The variable domain in full, with the rest retrieved from reference TRBV5-4 and TRBJ2-7, is ETGVTQSPTHLIKTRGQQVTLRCSSQSGHNTVSWYQQALGQGPQFIFQYYREEENGRGNFPPRFSGLQFPNYSSELNVNALELDDSALYLCASSQGGTSYEQYFGPGTRLTVT.

V and J are TRBV28 and TRBJ2-3, with TRBD2 identical over 12 bases. Trimming took 2 bases from V and 1 from J; bases not matched to a gene: 13. Germline lookup yields CDR1 MDHEN and CDR2 SYDVKM. The CDR3 sequence is 20 residues long. CDR3 amino acids: CASSLTLAGGGDSGTDTQYF. The CDR3 coding sequence is TGTGCCAGCAGTTTAACCCTAGCGGGAGGGGGGGACTCTGGCACAGATACGCAGTATTTT.